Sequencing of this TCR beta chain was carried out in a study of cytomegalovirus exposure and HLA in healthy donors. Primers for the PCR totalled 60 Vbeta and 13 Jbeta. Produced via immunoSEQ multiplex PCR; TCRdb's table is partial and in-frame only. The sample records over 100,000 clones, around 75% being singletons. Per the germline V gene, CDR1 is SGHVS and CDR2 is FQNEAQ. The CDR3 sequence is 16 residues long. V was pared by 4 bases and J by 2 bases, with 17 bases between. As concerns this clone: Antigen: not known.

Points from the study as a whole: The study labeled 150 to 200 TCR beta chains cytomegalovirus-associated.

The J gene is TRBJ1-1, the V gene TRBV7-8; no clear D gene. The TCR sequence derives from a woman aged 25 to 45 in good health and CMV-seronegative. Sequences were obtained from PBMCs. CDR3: CASSSLPRGGNTEAFF. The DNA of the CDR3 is TGTGCCAGCAGCTCGCTCCCCCGGGGTGGTAACACTGAAGCTTTCTTT.